What follows are 17 T cell receptor beta chains derived from one specimen sequenced in a study of shared clonotypes between healthy human individuals (dated by TCRdb to between 2020 and 2021). The protocol used for the library was the immunoSEQ multiplex PCR assay. Not all clones reach the TCRdb copy of this immuneACCESS table, which keeps in-frame sequences only. Checked studies attribute under half of the gap to unresolved V genes and leave the rest unexplained. The sample includes over a million clones, with around 95% observed a single time. The ten largest clones capture 1.2% of the sample. Sequences were obtained from naive CD4+ T cells sorted from blood. The sample's cell subset or site label, decoded: CD45RA+ positively selected. The origin of the receptors is a man under 40 in good health.

V is TRBV6-1 and J is TRBJ2-7; 8 positions agree with TRBD1. CDR1 is MNHNS, CDR2 SASEGT, per germline. The CDR3 contains 15 residues. Trimming removed 2 bases from V and 0 bases from J; junction bases left unmatched: 3. CDR3 in DNA: TGTGCCAGCAGTGAACCGGGACAGGTCTCCTACGAGCAGTACTTC. Translating gives CASSEPGQVSYEQYF.

CDR3 DNA sequence: TGCGCCAGCAGCGCGGGAGACTTGCGGACTTCTTTCGAGCAGTACTTC. Its translation is CASSAGDLRTSFEQYF. This rearrangement joins TRBV5-1 to TRBJ2-7, with 7 bases identical to TRBD2. Germline loops: CDR1 SGHRS, CDR2 YFSETQ. CDR3 length: 16 residues. With V trimmed by 4 bases and J by 6 bases, 16 bases remained unmatched.

The rearrangement links TRBV7-9 to TRBJ2-7; TRBD2 matches 9 bases. Germline V lookup: CDR1 SEHNR, CDR2 FQNEAQ (reference sequence). With V trimmed by 1 base and J by 0 bases, 4 bases remained unmatched. This CDR3 region has 16 residues. The chain's CDR3 is CASSLVGSGSSYEQYF. The CDR3 DNA reads as TGTGCCAGCAGCTTAGTGGGTAGCGGGAGCTCCTACGAGCAGTACTTC.

This clone was found once. The V gene is TRBV2, the J gene TRBJ2-3; D call uncertain. V lost 5 bases and J lost 3, with 15 bases in between. Germline-derived CDR1 and CDR2 are SNHLY and FYNNEI. The CDR3 spans 15 residues. The CDR3 sequence is CASSLTPLGTDTQYF. The CDR3 region has the DNA TGTGCCAGCAGTCTGACCCCCCTCGGAACAGATACGCAGTATTTT.

The chain uses TRBV14 and TRBJ2-1; D is tentatively TRBD1 or TRBD2 (5 bases each). The CDR3 loop spans 18 amino acids. The V end lost 1 base, the J end lost 2 bases, and 18 bases lay between the germline ends. Germline V gene data show CDR1 as SGHDN and CDR2 as FVKESK. The CDR3 is CASSQGQGDLLPYNEQFF. The CDR3 bases are TGTGCCAGCAGCCAAGGTCAGGGAGATCTTCTGCCCTACAATGAGCAGTTCTTC. The entire variable domain, with the rest obtained from reference TRBV14 and TRBJ2-1, is as follows: EAGVTQFPSHSVIEKGQTVTLRCDPISGHDNLYWYRRVMGKEIKFLLHFVKESKQDESGMPNNRFLAERTGGTYSTLKVQPAELEDSGVYFCASSQGQGDLLPYNEQFFGPGTRLTVL.

The chain joins TRBV7-2 to TRBJ2-7, with TRBD2 matching over 8 bases. The ends lost 1 base at V and 0 bases at J; junction bases unmatched: 2. This CDR3 region has 15 residues. From germline, CDR1 is SGHTA and CDR2 FQGNSA. The CDR3 nucleotides are TGTGCCAGCAGCTTAGTGCGGGGGGCCTCCTACGAGCAGTACTTC. Residues: CASSLVRGASYEQYF.

The chain uses TRBV11-2 and TRBJ2-1; D is ambiguous. The CDR3 has 15 amino acids. The germline V gene has CDR1 SGHAT and CDR2 FQNNGV. Trimming removed 6 bases from V and 5 bases from J, with 17 bases in between. CDR3 sequence (DNA): TGTGCCAGCAGGCCTCAGCCCCGGGTAGACAATGAGCAGTTCTTC. It codes for CASRPQPRVDNEQFF.

The rearrangement links TRBV5-1 to TRBJ2-3; D remains unclear. The CDR3 is 13 amino acids. V was shortened by 5 bases and J by 0 bases, with 7 bases between the two germline ends. CDR1 is SGHRS and CDR2 is YFSETQ in the germline V gene. The CDR3 bases are TGCGCCAGCAGACCAGACAGCACAGATACGCAGTATTTT. This translates into CASRPDSTDTQYF. The variable domain in full, completed from reference TRBV5-1 and TRBJ2-3, reads KAGVTQTPRYLIKTRGQQVTLSCSPISGHRSVSWYQQTPGQGLQFLFEYFSETQRNKGNFPGRFSGRQFSNSRSEMNVSTLELGDSALYLCASRPDSTDTQYFGPGTRLTVL.

This clone appeared a single time. This chain connects TRBV30 to TRBJ2-7; unclear D gene. This CDR3 contains 12 residues. Germline V gives CDR1 GTSNPN, CDR2 SVGIG (reference sequence). The V end was cut by 2 bases, the J end by 1 base, with 6 bases between. The CDR3 spells CAWSRASYEQYF. CDR3 DNA: TGTGCCTGGAGTCGAGCTTCCTACGAGCAGTACTTC.

The genes are TRBV5-4 and TRBJ2-1; TRBD2 matches 9 bases. V lost 4 bases to trimming and J lost 4 bases; unmatched junction nucleotides: 6. This CDR3 region has 15 residues. Germline V gene sequence: CDR1 SGHNT, CDR2 YYREEE (reference sequence). The CDR3 is CASSVRLAAYNEQFF. The DNA of the CDR3 is TGTGCCAGCAGCGTCCGACTAGCGGCATACAATGAGCAGTTCTTC.

In DNA form, the CDR3 reads TGTGCCAGCTCACCACTGAGACTAGCGGGAGTAGAGACCCAGTACTTC. Its translation is CASSPLRLAGVETQYF. This rearrangement joins TRBV18 to TRBJ2-5; TRBD2 matches at 12 bases. The CDR3 extends over 16 amino acids. J lost 4 bases, V lost 1 base, and 4 bases had no gene match. Germline V gives CDR1 KGHSH, CDR2 LQKENI.

The chain employs TRBV5-1 and TRBJ2-5; tentatively, D is TRBD2 (5 bases). This CDR3 has 13 amino acids. The ends were cut back, 4 bases at V and 4 bases at J, with 11 bases in the middle. Germline CDR1 reads SGHRS; CDR2 reads YFSETQ. CDR3 in amino acids: CASSNRDLETQYF. The CDR3 DNA reads TGCGCCAGCAGCAACCGGGATTTAGAGACCCAGTACTTC.

The rearrangement joins TRBV5-5 to TRBJ2-1; 8 bases are shared with TRBD2. This CDR3 has 17 amino acids. V lost 3 bases and J lost 1; bases outside the gene matches: 9. Looked up from germline, CDR1 is SGHKS and CDR2 is YYEKEE (reference sequence). CDR3 sequence (DNA): TGTGCCAGCAGCTCAACTAGCGGAGGGGTTTCCTACAATGAGCAGTTCTTC. Encoded protein: CASSSTSGGVSYNEQFF.

The chain employs TRBV29-1 and TRBJ2-1; D ambiguous. CDR1 is SQVTM and CDR2 is ANQGSEA in the germline V gene. The CDR3 is made up of 17 amino acids. Trimming shortened V by 3 bases and J by 0 bases, and 18 bases separated the two germline ends. The CDR3 loop is CSVELVELEFSYNEQFF. CDR3 coding DNA: TGCAGCGTTGAGCTGGTGGAGCTGGAGTTCTCCTACAATGAGCAGTTCTTC.

The genes are TRBV15 and TRBJ1-5, with 10 bases aligning to TRBD1. V lost 1 base and J lost 7; bases outside the gene matches: 10. Germline values: CDR1 LNHNV, CDR2 YYDKDF (reference sequence). This CDR3 contains 17 residues. The CDR3 sequence: CATSRGQGAGVFQPQHF. The CDR3 DNA is TGTGCCACCAGCAGAGGACAGGGGGCAGGCGTCTTCCAGCCCCAGCATTTT.

The chain's CDR3 is CASSVLAGGTNEQFF. The CDR3 nucleotides read TGTGCCAGCAGTGTCCTAGCGGGAGGGACGAATGAGCAGTTCTTC. This chain uses TRBV2 with TRBJ2-1; 12 positions match TRBD2. After removal of 4 bases from V and 7 bases from J, the junction contained 5 bases not matched to a gene. The CDR3 consists of 15 residues. Germline V gene data show CDR1 as SNHLY and CDR2 as FYNNEI.

The chain joins TRBV18 to TRBJ2-5; 9 positions agree with TRBD1. CDR3 size: 14 residues. Trimming cost V 3 bases and J 3 bases; bases outside gene matches: 2. CDR1 is KGHSH, CDR2 LQKENI, per germline. The CDR3 DNA is TGTGCCAGCTCACCCAGACAGGGGGAAGAGACCCAGTACTTC. The encoded protein is CASSPRQGEETQYF.